Included here is one TCR beta chain sequence, with context. What it recognizes is unknown. This record comes from a study of Tregs in tolerant kidney transplant recipients. Thawed PBMCs were FACS-sorted into unstimulated CD4+CD25+CD127- regulatory T cells, CD4+CD25- non-regulatory cells, CD4 and CD8 cells. Some clones are missing from TCRdb's copy, which holds only in-frame ones; the method was immunoSEQ multiplex PCR. The sample has roughly 250,000 clones, 80% to 85% seen once. General study points: Activated donor B cell expansion appeared to reveal the most relevant donor-specific TCRbeta repertoire. Biological reproducibility was not directly addressed in this study.

The CDR3 consists of 16 residues. Germline V CDR1 and CDR2: SGHRS, YFSETQ. With V trimmed by 7 bases and J by 4 bases, 14 bases remained unmatched. The chain has TRBV5-1 and TRBJ2-3, with 8 bases aligning to TRBD2. Sequenced material: CD4+ T cells from blood. The sequence was obtained from a human donor in good health. The CDR3 coding sequence is TGCGCCAGCTCCCGGGACGCGGGAGGACCGGCAGATACGCAGTATTTT. It translates to CASSRDAGGPADTQYF.